Each of the 23 T cell receptor beta chains below was sequenced from the same sample in a study of cytomegalovirus exposure and HLA in healthy donors. Primers included in the PCR were 60 Vbeta and 13 Jbeta primers. Libraries were prepared by immunoSEQ multiplex PCR; TCRdb keeps only in-frame clonotypes and omits some of them. This table holds approximately 170,000 clones, 65% to 80% found once. The sample was PBMCs. Receptor source: a woman aged 40 to 50 in good health and CMV-seropositive.

The rearrangement links TRBV5-1 to TRBJ2-7; 9 nucleotides align to TRBD2. This CDR3 contains 16 residues. V trimming: 2 bases; J trimming: 3 bases; junction bases outside the gene matches: 9. Germline-derived CDR1 and CDR2 are SGHRS and YFSETQ. The CDR3 DNA is TGCGCCAGCAGCTTAGGGACTAGCTCCGCACACTACGAGCAGTACTTC. Encoded protein: CASSLGTSSAHYEQYF.

This clone came up once. The V gene is TRBV5-1, the J gene TRBJ2-1; 7 nucleotides agree with TRBD2. The CDR3 spans 15 residues. Germline CDR1 and CDR2: SGHRS and YFSETQ. V dropped 3 bases and J dropped 6; count of bases not matched to a gene: 9. CDR3 residues: CASSSSGAKGNEQFF. CDR3 nucleotide sequence: TGCGCCAGCAGCTCGAGCGGGGCCAAGGGCAATGAGCAGTTCTTC.

This rearrangement joins TRBV29-1 to TRBJ2-7; weak D call: TRBD1 (5 bases). Germline loops: CDR1 SQVTM, CDR2 ANQGSEA. Trimming took 6 bases from V and 2 from J, leaving 11 bases between them. CDR3 size: 12 residues. The CDR3 coding sequence is TGCAGCGTCCAAGACAGCCCCTACGAGCAGTACTTC. Residues: CSVQDSPYEQYF.

V and J are TRBV4-3 and TRBJ2-2, with 9 bases aligning to TRBD2. Germline V CDR1 and CDR2: LGHNA, YSLEER. Germline trimming cut 2 bases from V and 4 bases from J; bases unmatched to any gene: 5. The CDR3 spans 16 residues. CDR3 residues: CASSQIAGAGTGELFF. The CDR3 DNA reads as TGCGCCAGCAGCCAAATAGCGGGGGCGGGCACCGGGGAGCTGTTTTTT.

This sequence joins TRBV19 and TRBJ1-2; D not certain. Trimming removed 3 bases from V and 5 bases from J, with 13 bases in between. The CDR3 runs to 14 residues. The germline V gene has CDR1 LNHDA and CDR2 SQIVND (reference sequence). Here the CDR3 reads CASSISASAYGYTF. CDR3 DNA sequence: TGTGCCAGTAGTATTTCGGCCAGCGCATATGGCTACACCTTC. Based on the CDR3 plus reference TRBV19 and TRBJ1-2, the full variable domain is DGGITQSPKYLFRKEGQNVTLSCEQNLNHDAMYWYRQDPGQGLRLIYYSQIVNDFQKGDIAEGYSVSREKKESFPLTVTSAQKNPTAFYLCASSISASAYGYTFGSGTRLTVV.

The rearrangement links TRBV30 to TRBJ2-1; a possible D gene is TRBD1 (5 bases). Per the germline V gene, CDR1 is GTSNPN and CDR2 is SVGIG (reference sequence). Trimming cost V 2 bases and J 7 bases, with 12 bases left between them. This CDR3 has 13 amino acids. The DNA for the CDR3 is TGTGCCTGGAGTAAGACAGCCACAAATGAGCAGTTCTTC. This sequence encodes CAWSKTATNEQFF.

This chain links TRBV10-3 with TRBJ2-1; 9 bases line up with TRBD1. Germline V gene data show CDR1 as ENHRY and CDR2 as SYGVKD. CDR3 length equals 16 residues. With V trimmed by 2 bases and J by 6 bases, 8 bases remained unmatched. The CDR3: CAISEHAGQGFNEQFF. CDR3 in DNA: TGTGCCATCAGTGAGCATGCGGGACAGGGATTCAATGAGCAGTTCTTC.

This chain joins TRBV10-1 and TRBJ2-1; TRBD2 matches at 9 bases. Germline V gene lookup returns CDR1 WNHNN and CDR2 SYGVQD (reference sequence). The V segment lost 3 bases and the J segment 7 bases; nucleotides outside the gene matches: 7. The CDR3 is 15 residues long. The DNA of the CDR3 is TGCGCCAGCAGTGATCCAGCGGGGGGAGATAATGAGCAGTTCTTC. This encodes CASSDPAGGDNEQFF.

The rearrangement uses TRBV18 and TRBJ2-5; tentatively, D is TRBD2 (6 bases). Trimming removed 3 bases at V and 5 bases at J, with 16 bases between. This CDR3 region has 15 residues. CDR1 KGHSH and CDR2 LQKENI come from the germline V gene. The CDR3 nucleotides read TGTGCCAGCTCACCCTTCCGGGGGACGGCGGAGACCCAGTACTTC. Translation gives CASSPFRGTAETQYF.

CDR3 residues: CASSLGAGRELFF. In DNA, the CDR3 is TGTGCCAGCAGCCTAGGGGCGGGACGAGAACTGTTTTTT. This chain connects TRBV9 to TRBJ1-4; possible D gene TRBD1, 5 bases. The V end was cut by 4 bases, the J end by 12 bases, with 16 bases between. Germline CDR1 SGDLS, CDR2 YYNGEE. The CDR3 totals 13 residues.

The V and J genes are TRBV7-2 and TRBJ2-1; 9 nucleotides align to TRBD2. V lost 5 bases, J lost 9 bases, and 8 bases stayed unmatched. Germline V gives CDR1 SGHTA, CDR2 FQGNSA. The CDR3 has 14 residues. The CDR3 DNA follows: TGTGCCAGCAGCAATGGCGGGGGGGCGGGTGAGCAGTTCTTC. It translates to CASSNGGGAGEQFF.

The chain carries TRBV28 and TRBJ2-1; D might be TRBD2 (6 bases). The V gene lost 7 bases and the J gene lost 8 bases, with 24 bases spanning the gap. The CDR3 covers 16 residues. Germline CDR1 is MDHEN and CDR2 is SYDVKM. The DNA of the CDR3 is TGTGCCAGCACCCAAGGAAGTCTGCTAGCGCTCCATGAGCAGTTCTTC. This gives the protein CASTQGSLLALHEQFF.

V usage is TRBV2 and J usage is TRBJ2-2; 12 bases map to TRBD1. Germline CDR1 is SNHLY and CDR2 is FYNNEI. This CDR3 region has 15 residues. J was trimmed by 7 bases and V by 7 bases; bases with no gene match: 7. The CDR3 nucleotides are TGTGCCAGCACCAGGGACAGGGGGCAAGGCGGGGAGCTGTTTTTT. This sequence encodes CASTRDRGQGGELFF.

The gene calls are TRBV7-8 and TRBJ2-2, with a weak D call TRBD1 (7 bases). The ends were cut back, 5 bases at V and 4 bases at J, with 14 bases in the middle. Germline V gene lookup returns CDR1 SGHVS and CDR2 FQNEAQ. The CDR3 consists of 15 residues. Here the CDR3 reads CASSELQGGTGELFF. In nucleotides, the CDR3 is TGTGCCAGCAGCGAGCTTCAGGGGGGCACCGGGGAGCTGTTTTTT.

A single count supports this clone. The V call is TRBV2, the J call TRBJ2-1, with 9 nucleotides matching TRBD1. This CDR3 is built from 14 residues. V trimming: 6 bases; J trimming: 6 bases; junction bases outside the gene matches: 6. Germline loops: CDR1 SNHLY, CDR2 FYNNEI. The CDR3 region is CASSHGQGFNEQFF. The CDR3 DNA reads as TGTGCCAGCAGCCATGGACAGGGGTTCAATGAGCAGTTCTTC. The complete variable domain, with remaining parts taken from reference TRBV2 and TRBJ2-1, reads EPEVTQTPSHQVTQMGQEVILRCVPISNHLYFYWYRQILGQKVEFLVSFYNNEISEKSEIFDDQFSVERPDGSNFTLKIRSTKLEDSAMYFCASSHGQGFNEQFFGPGTRLTVL.

The V and J genes are TRBV6-6 and TRBJ1-1, with a tentative D call TRBD1 (5 bases). V dropped 6 bases and J dropped 1 base, with 6 bases sitting between them. The CDR3 is made up of 12 amino acids. CDR1 MNHNY and CDR2 SVGAGI come from the germline V gene (reference sequence). CDR3: CASSRANTEAFF. CDR3 sequence (DNA): TGTGCCAGCAGCAGGGCGAACACTGAAGCTTTCTTT.

This chain connects TRBV2 to TRBJ2-3; 7 bases align to TRBD1. There are 14 residues in the CDR3. V lost 4 bases to trimming and J lost 2 bases; unmatched junction nucleotides: 3. Germline CDR1 SNHLY, CDR2 FYNNEI. The CDR3 reads CASSAGTATDTQYF. Written as DNA, the CDR3 is TGTGCCAGCAGTGCCGGGACAGCCACAGATACGCAGTATTTT.

This rearrangement joins TRBV6-1 to TRBJ2-2; D perhaps matches TRBD2 (6 bases). The CDR3 covers 14 residues. CDR1 is MNHNS and CDR2 is SASEGT in the germline V gene. Trimming took off 7 bases at V and 5 bases at J, with 14 bases between the two ends. The CDR3 nucleotides are TGTGCCAGCACGGACTATGAACGGACCGGGGAGCTGTTTTTT. Translation gives CASTDYERTGELFF.

CDR3 nucleotides: TGCGCCAGCAGCCAAGAGACAGCACTCTACGAAGGGCAGTACTTC. Translating gives CASSQETALYEGQYF. The chain combines TRBV4-1 with TRBJ2-7, with D possibly being TRBD1 (5 bases). Germline CDR1 and CDR2: MGHRA and YSYEKL. CDR3 length: 15 residues. The V end lost 0 bases, the J end lost 9 bases, and 18 bases lay between the germline ends.

The chain has TRBV6-1 and TRBJ2-7; maybe TRBD1 (6 bases). Trimming took off 8 bases at V and 5 bases at J, with 13 bases between the two ends. The CDR3 is 12 amino acids. Germline assignment: CDR1 MNHNS and CDR2 SASEGT. The DNA for the CDR3 is TGTGCCAGCCGTAGGGGGATCAACGAGCAGTACTTC. This sequence encodes CASRRGINEQYF.

This chain uses TRBV19 with TRBJ1-1; D is unclear. Between the trimmed V and J ends, which lost 3 bases and 3 bases, there was a span of 8 bases. Per germline, CDR1 LNHDA and CDR2 SQIVND (reference sequence). This CDR3 comprises 13 residues. This CDR3 is CASSILSDTEAFF. As DNA, the CDR3 is TGTGCCAGTAGTATTTTGTCGGACACTGAAGCTTTCTTT.

J is TRBJ1-2 and V is TRBV14; D call uncertain. This CDR3 has 14 amino acids. V lost 1 base and J 4 bases, leaving 10 bases between the germline ends. CDR1 SGHDN and CDR2 FVKESK come from the germline V gene. The CDR3 nucleotides read TGTGCCAGCAGCCAAGGTCTTATAGCCTATGGCTACACCTTC. Translating gives CASSQGLIAYGYTF. Filled out from reference TRBV14 and TRBJ1-2, the complete variable domain reads EAGVTQFPSHSVIEKGQTVTLRCDPISGHDNLYWYRRVMGKEIKFLLHFVKESKQDESGMPNNRFLAERTGGTYSTLKVQPAELEDSGVYFCASSQGLIAYGYTFGSGTRLTVV.

The chain couples TRBV5-4 to TRBJ2-5; TRBD2 agrees at 14 bases. The CDR3 consists of 16 residues. Trimming at V came to 4 bases and at J to 5 bases, leaving 7 bases not matched to a gene. Germline V gene lookup returns CDR1 SGHNT and CDR2 YYREEE (reference sequence). The CDR3 reads CASSKPGLAGEETQYF. The CDR3 nucleotides are TGTGCCAGCAGCAAGCCGGGACTAGCGGGGGAGGAGACCCAGTACTTC.